Listed here are 29 T cell receptor beta chains from one sample, sequenced in a study of post-analysis software for immune sequencing data. Included in the TCR beta cDNA libraries were unique molecular identifiers. A single record per CDR3 protein comes from TCRdb applying MiXCR to the PCR reads. The data contain over 700,000 distinct CDR3 sequences, 30% of them singletons. Study findings and constraints: A few TRBV segments occurring more often in patients than controls included TRBV5-6, TRBV5-1 and TRBV20-1.

Antigen specificity for these receptors is unknown. The sequencing input was blood. The receptor source for this set is a girl between 10 and 17 years old with multiple sclerosis.

In DNA, the CDR3 is TGTGCCATCAGTGGTGGGCAGCGGCAGTATTTT. Protein product: CAISGGQRQYF. The rearrangement joins TRBV10-3 to TRBJ2-3, with no clear D. Per germline, CDR1 ENHRY and CDR2 SYGVKD. The CDR3 loop spans 11 amino acids. V was clipped by 4 bases and J by 11 bases, with 10 bases between them.

This clonotype was seen only a few times. V is TRBV13 and J is TRBJ2-3; D call uncertain. This CDR3 comprises 14 residues. Germline assignment: CDR1 PRHDT and CDR2 FYEKMQ (reference sequence). The ends were cut back, 5 bases at V and 6 bases at J, with 15 bases in the middle. The CDR3 sequence: CASSPLINADTQYF. DNA for the CDR3: TGTGCCAGCAGCCCTCTGATAAACGCCGATACGCAGTATTTT. Drawing the rest from reference TRBV13 and TRBJ2-3, the complete variable domain is AAGVIQSPRHLIKEKRETATLKCYPIPRHDTVYWYQQGPGQDPQFLISFYEKMQSDKGSIPDRFSAQQFSDYHSELNMSSLELGDSALYFCASSPLINADTQYFGPGTRLTVL.

CDR3 sequence: CASSFTRTQYF. CDR3 sequence (DNA): TGTGCCAGCAGCTTTACCCGGACCCAGTACTTC. V usage is TRBV7-8 and J usage is TRBJ2-5, with unresolved D. CDR1 SGHVS and CDR2 FQNEAQ come from the germline V gene. This CDR3 comprises 11 residues. V lost 3 bases, J lost 7 bases, and 6 bases lay in between.

The chain combines TRBV2 with TRBJ1-1; no firm D call. V lost 8 bases, J lost 0 bases, and 10 bases lay in between. Germline V gene data show CDR1 as SNHLY and CDR2 as FYNNEI. There are 13 residues in the CDR3. The CDR3 spells CASRLQMNTEAFF. CDR3 nucleotide sequence: TGTGCCAGCCGATTACAAATGAACACTGAAGCTTTCTTT.

This chain connects TRBV7-2 to TRBJ2-3, with unresolved D. CDR3 size: 13 residues. Germline V gene data show CDR1 as SGHTA and CDR2 as FQGNSA. V dropped 2 bases and J dropped 7 bases, with 10 bases sitting between them. The CDR3 loop is CASSLIGSHTQYF. In DNA form, the CDR3 reads TGTGCCAGCAGCTTAATAGGGTCACATACGCAGTATTTT.

This clonotype was observed at least ten times. The chain employs TRBV29-1 and TRBJ1-1, with D perhaps matching TRBD1 (5 bases). The CDR3 is 13 residues long. CDR1 and CDR2 (germline): SQVTM, ANQGSEA. V was trimmed by 7 bases and J by 4 bases, leaving 16 bases between them. This chain's CDR3 is CSAGQSPGTEAFF. The CDR3 DNA is TGCAGCGCGGGGCAGTCTCCGGGCACTGAAGCTTTCTTT.

Regarding this clonotype: At one end, the junction sequence differs from germline, possibly due to a read error. This rearrangement joins TRBV5-1 to TRBJ2-6; TRBD1 is a possible D gene (5 bases). The CDR3 is 14 amino acids. Per germline, CDR1 SGHRS and CDR2 YFSETQ. CDR3 loop: CASTDRVGANVRTF. The CDR3, as DNA: TGCGCCAGCACCGATAGGGTTGGGGCCAACGTCCGGACTTTC.

V usage is TRBV7-2 and J usage is TRBJ2-5; 11 positions agree with TRBD2. The V gene end was trimmed by 5 bases and the J gene end by 4 bases; junction bases not matched to a gene: 6. The CDR3 spans 15 residues. CDR1 and CDR2 (germline): SGHTA, FQGNSA. In DNA, the CDR3 is TGTGCCAGCAGCCTCGGGACTAGCGGCTTAGAGACCCAGTACTTC. Translated: CASSLGTSGLETQYF. Full variable domain (remainder filled in from reference TRBV7-2 and TRBJ2-5): GAGVSQSPSNKVTEKGKDVELRCDPISGHTALYWYRQSLGQGLEFLIYFQGNSAPDKSGLPSDRFSAERTGGSVSTLTIQRTQQEDSAVYLCASSLGTSGLETQYFGPGTRLLVL.

About this clonotype itself: One junction end does not reproduce the germline sequence, and a read error may be involved. This chain connects TRBV20-1 to TRBJ2-1, with D perhaps being TRBD1 or TRBD2 (6 bases each). The germline V gene encodes CDR1 DFQATT and CDR2 SNEGSKA (reference sequence). CDR3 length: 16 residues. CDR3 loop: CSARLGGPTAYDEQFF. As DNA, the CDR3 is TGCAGTGCTAGATTAGGGGGGCCCACGGCCTACGATGAGCAGTTCTTC.

This clonotype was seen a handful of times. The rearrangement joins TRBV20-1 to TRBJ2-5, with D perhaps matching TRBD2 (7 bases). Trimming took 2 bases from V and 5 from J, leaving 18 bases between them. The CDR3 runs to 15 residues. Germline V CDR1 and CDR2: DFQATT, SNEGSKA (reference sequence). The CDR3 here is CSARSGGAPGETQYF. The CDR3 nucleotides are TGCAGTGCTAGATCTGGGGGGGCCCCGGGGGAGACCCAGTACTTC.

This clonotype was found a few times. The genes are TRBV5-1 and TRBJ2-5; no firm D call. V was clipped by 0 bases and J by 2 bases, with 11 bases between them. The germline V gene encodes CDR1 SGHRS and CDR2 YFSETQ. The CDR3 consists of 15 residues. The CDR3 loop reads CASSLEIGLQETQYF. The CDR3 DNA reads as TGCGCCAGCAGCTTGGAAATCGGCCTGCAAGAGACCCAGTACTTC.

This clonotype was recorded a few times. This chain connects TRBV6-6 to TRBJ2-3; the D gene is possibly TRBD1 (6 bases). The CDR3 consists of 15 residues. Germline V gene sequence: CDR1 MNHNY, CDR2 SVGAGI (reference sequence). With 2 bases removed from V and 3 bases from J, the gap between germline ends came to 12 bases. CDR3 protein: CASSYTGLGTDTQYF. As DNA, the CDR3 is TGTGCCAGCAGTTACACAGGGTTGGGTACAGATACGCAGTATTTT.

This chain uses TRBV12-3 or TRBV12-4 with TRBJ1-1; no clear D. V was cut by 3 bases and J by 1 base, with 9 bases left in between. This CDR3 comprises 14 residues. The CDR3 bases are TGTGCCAGCAGTTTCGCGCCGACGAACACTGAAGCTTTCTTT. This codes for CASSFAPTNTEAFF.

This sequence joins TRBV15 and TRBJ2-5; 10 nucleotides line up with TRBD1. CDR3 size: 15 residues. Per germline, CDR1 LNHNV and CDR2 YYDKDF (reference sequence). The J segment lost 5 bases and the V segment lost 4 bases, leaving 7 bases of the junction unmatched. CDR3 sequence reads: CATSTLRTGGETQYF. The CDR3 bases are TGTGCCACCAGCACCCTTCGGACAGGGGGTGAGACCCAGTACTTC.

Remarks on this clonotype: The junction departs from germline at one end; a sequencing error may be responsible. The rearrangement links TRBV7-9 to TRBJ2-7; 8 bases are a match to TRBD2. Per germline, CDR1 SEHNR and CDR2 FQNEAQ (reference sequence). CDR3 length equals 16 residues. As DNA, the CDR3 is TGTGCCAACAGCTTAGCGGCGGGACTAGTCTCCTACGAGCAGTACTTC. It codes for CANSLAAGLVSYEQYF.

Points on this clonotype: It may be a read error: a sequence one base away is much more abundant. This chain uses TRBV29-1 with TRBJ2-3, with D possibly matching TRBD2 (5 bases). The germline CDR1 and CDR2 sequences are SQVTM and ANQGSEA. This CDR3 is built from 14 residues. The CDR3, as DNA: TGCAGCGTTGAGCGGGCCAGAGGCACAGATACGCTGTATTTT. Amino acid sequence: CSVERARGTDTLYF.

This clonotype occurred a few times. This chain joins TRBV24-1 and TRBJ2-5; unclear D gene. V was shortened by 10 bases and J by 3 bases, with 14 bases between the two germline ends. The germline gives CDR1 KGHDR, CDR2 SFDVKD. The CDR3 length is 13 residues. The CDR3 nucleotides are TGTGCCACAGGACCGGGTATAGAAGAGACCCAGTACTTC. It yields the protein CATGPGIEETQYF.

The V call is TRBV10-1, the J call TRBJ1-1; D is ambiguous. The CDR3 spans 13 residues. The V gene lost 8 bases and the J gene lost 1 base, with 11 bases spanning the gap. The V gene's germline CDR1 is WNHNN and CDR2 SYGVQD (reference sequence). Here the CDR3 reads CASQGPSNTEAFF. As DNA, the CDR3 is TGCGCCAGCCAAGGGCCTTCGAACACTGAAGCTTTCTTT.

This chain connects TRBV20-1 to TRBJ2-1; no reliable D call. V dropped 0 bases and J dropped 4 bases, with 13 bases sitting between them. Germline values: CDR1 DFQATT, CDR2 SNEGSKA (reference sequence). The CDR3 loop spans 15 amino acids. Written as DNA, the CDR3 is TGCAGTGCTAGAGATCCTTATAACGCTTACAATGAGCAGTTCTTC. This codes for CSARDPYNAYNEQFF.

This clonotype was seen a few times. The chain combines TRBV12-3 or TRBV12-4 with TRBJ1-1; D may be TRBD1 (5 bases). V shed 3 bases and J shed 0 bases, with 8 bases lying between them. The CDR3 loop spans 14 amino acids. The CDR3 reads CASSFGGVNTEAFF. CDR3 sequence (DNA): TGTGCCAGCAGTTTCGGGGGAGTGAACACTGAAGCTTTCTTT.

This chain joins TRBV6-2 or TRBV6-3 and TRBJ2-7, with 12 bases lining up with TRBD2. The CDR3 is 15 residues long. V lost 6 bases to trimming and J lost 7 bases; unmatched junction nucleotides: 10. Germline V gene sequence: CDR1 MNHEY, CDR2 SVGEGT. The DNA of the CDR3 is TGTGCCAGCAGACCTAGCGGGGGGGCCTACAATGAGCAGTACTTC. It translates to CASRPSGGAYNEQYF.

The chain uses TRBV4-3 and TRBJ2-7; a possible D gene is TRBD2 (5 bases). The J call may be incorrect, as the DNA end agrees better with TRBJ2-5. The CDR3 runs 13 residues. Germline V lookup: CDR1 LGHNA, CDR2 YSLEER. The chain's CDR3 is CASSQDPGGTQYF. CDR3 DNA sequence: TGCGCCAGCAGCCAAGATCCCGGAGGGACCCAGTACTTC.

This clonotype came up a few times. V and J are TRBV12-5 and TRBJ2-2, with TRBD2 identical over 12 bases. The germline V gene has CDR1 LGHNT and CDR2 FRNRAP. Trimming took 6 bases from V and 5 from J; bases not matched to a gene: 7. This CDR3 region has 16 residues. In nucleotides, the CDR3 is TGTGCTAGTGGATCCCTAGCGGGAGGGTGGACCGGGGAGCTGTTTTTT. It yields the protein CASGSLAGGWTGELFF. The full variable domain, with the rest looked up from reference TRBV12-5 and TRBJ2-2, is DARVTQTPRHKVTEMGQEVTMRCQPILGHNTVFWYRQTMMQGLELLAYFRNRAPLDDSGMPKDRFSAEMPDATLATLKIQPSEPRDSAVYFCASGSLAGGWTGELFFGEGSRLTVL.

This clonotype was seen more than once but under ten times. V and J are TRBV7-8 and TRBJ2-3, with 7 bases lining up with TRBD2. J was trimmed by 0 bases and V by 4 bases; bases with no gene match: 4. This CDR3 region has 15 residues. CDR1 is SGHVS and CDR2 is FQNEAQ in the germline V gene. The DNA for the CDR3 is TGTGCCAGCAGCTCCCTAGCGGAGAGCACAGATACGCAGTATTTT. The encoded protein is CASSSLAESTDTQYF.

Note on this clonotype: Compared with germline, one end of the junction differs, possibly owing to a read error. The chain joins TRBV5-1 to TRBJ2-3; 14 bases fit TRBD2. The germline V gene has CDR1 SGHRS and CDR2 YFSETQ. The CDR3 is 16 residues long. CDR3 protein: CASSFGLAGGTDAQYF. Written as DNA, the CDR3 is TGCGCCAGCAGCTTCGGACTAGCGGGAGGAACAGATGCGCAGTATTTT.

In this sample, this clonotype turned up many times. The V and J genes are TRBV5-1 and TRBJ2-1; tentatively, D is TRBD1 or TRBD2 (5 bases each). The germline V gene has CDR1 SGHRS and CDR2 YFSETQ. The CDR3 contains 15 residues. Trimming shortened V by 7 bases and J by 5 bases, and 19 bases separated the two germline ends. The CDR3 region is CASLNGLLGDNEQFF. CDR3 DNA sequence: TGCGCCAGCTTGAATGGGCTCCTGGGGGACAATGAGCAGTTCTTC. Full variable domain (rest looked up from reference TRBV5-1 and TRBJ2-1): KAGVTQTPRYLIKTRGQQVTLSCSPISGHRSVSWYQQTPGQGLQFLFEYFSETQRNKGNFPGRFSGRQFSNSRSEMNVSTLELGDSALYLCASLNGLLGDNEQFFGPGTRLTVL.

This clonotype was counted between two and nine times. The rearrangement joins TRBV28 to TRBJ2-5, with 16 nucleotides matching TRBD2. The V segment lost 6 bases and the J segment 2 bases; nucleotides outside the gene matches: 3. Germline V gene sequence: CDR1 MDHEN, CDR2 SYDVKM. This CDR3 is built from 16 residues. This CDR3 reads CASRGGLAGGQETQYF. The CDR3, as DNA: TGTGCCAGCAGGGGGGGACTAGCGGGGGGGCAAGAGACCCAGTACTTC. Full variable domain (outside the CDR3, taken from reference TRBV28 and TRBJ2-5): DVKVTQSSRYLVKRTGEKVFLECVQDMDHENMFWYRQDPGLGLRLIYFSYDVKMKEKGDIPEGYSVSREKKERFSLILESASTNQTSMYLCASRGGLAGGQETQYFGPGTRLLVL.

The CDR3 loop reads CSVPQLSRMNTEAFF. For the CDR3, the DNA is TGCAGCGTTCCGCAACTCAGTCGCATGAACACTGAAGCTTTCTTT. J is TRBJ1-1 and V is TRBV29-1; D is undetermined. This CDR3 spans 15 amino acids. Germline CDR1 SQVTM, CDR2 ANQGSEA. The germline V and J ends were trimmed by 5 bases and 0 bases, with 16 bases remaining between them.

The genes are TRBV7-8 and TRBJ2-7, with D perhaps TRBD2 (5 bases). CDR3 length: 17 residues. The ends were cut back, 0 bases at V and 0 bases at J, with 15 bases in the middle. Germline CDR1 reads SGHVS; CDR2 reads FQNEAQ. The CDR3 reads CASSLASGGLISYEQYF. In nucleotides, the CDR3 is TGTGCCAGCAGCTTAGCCAGCGGCGGATTGATCTCCTACGAGCAGTACTTC. Full variable domain (rest looked up from reference TRBV7-8 and TRBJ2-7): GAGVSQSPRYKVAKRGQDVALRCDPISGHVSLFWYQQALGQGPEFLTYFQNEAQLDKSGLPSDRFFAERPEGSVSTLKIQRTQQEDSAVYLCASSLASGGLISYEQYFGPGTRLTVT.